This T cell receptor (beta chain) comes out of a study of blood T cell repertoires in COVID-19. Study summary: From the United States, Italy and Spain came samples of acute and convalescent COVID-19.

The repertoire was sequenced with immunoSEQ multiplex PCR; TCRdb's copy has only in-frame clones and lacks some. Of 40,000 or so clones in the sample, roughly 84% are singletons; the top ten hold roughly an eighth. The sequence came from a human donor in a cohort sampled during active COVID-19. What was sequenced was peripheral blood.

The CDR3 region is CASSQGEGANTEAFF. For the CDR3, the DNA is TGTGCCAGCAGCCAAGGGGAAGGGGCGAACACTGAAGCTTTCTTT. This chain links TRBV4-2 with TRBJ1-1; D may be TRBD1 (5 bases). Germline V gene sequence: CDR1 LGHNA, CDR2 YNFKEQ. V lost 1 base and J 1 base, leaving 10 bases between the germline ends. This CDR3 is 15 amino acids long.